One TCR beta chain is described in this entry. What antigen it recognizes has not been identified. There are no base qualities to consult, and no much larger clone falls within one base. V is trimmed back by 5 bases and J by 8 bases, and the junction contains 10 bases that no gene match accounts for. CDR1 and CDR2 are drawn from the germline V gene (reference sequence): MNHEY, SMNVEV. From the cysteine up to the phenylalanine, the CDR3 has a length of 14 residues. The entry retains the CDR3 DNA only, 42 bases that are in frame from base 1. TCRbeta CDR3 regions were amplified from genomic DNA by means of the immunoSEQ Assay, a bias-controlled multiplex PCR. In the paper's pipeline: The number of nucleated cells in each sample was estimated from the amplification of reference gene primers within the assay. Sequence reads were collapsed and filtered to measure the absolute abundance of every unique TCRbeta CDR3 rearrangement. Productive Simpson clonality was computed per sample as the square root of Simpson's diversity index over productive rearrangements. TCRdb limited this immuneACCESS table to in-frame rearrangements with V and J called. A share of clones is missing; checked studies link under half to unresolved V genes, and the rest is unexplained. The V and J calls and the clone size are those of that table, but D and trimming were determined from the DNA. This sample holds about 67,000 clones; roughly nine tenths were observed only once. The biggest ten clones account for roughly 4.4% of the sample.

This sample was included in a study of blood T cell repertoires in COVID-19 (TCRdb year 2020). In terms of the full investigation: Samples from collaborators originated in the United States, Italy and Spain and spanned both the acute and convalescent phases of COVID-19. The prospective study material was composed of cDNA or gDNA derived from T cells, B-cell-depleted T cells, or PBMCs. The samples were drawn from two sources: the first 160 participants of the ongoing ImmuneRACE study, and over 950 subjects contributed by 6 global collaborators. Deeply sampled blood TCRbeta repertoires from subjects exposed to, actively infected with, or recovered from COVID-19 were included in the dataset. Where available, HLA class I and class II types were obtained from metadata supplied by the sample provider rather than from assay-based typing. A freely available public database, intended as a resource for researchers studying the immune response to SARS-CoV-2, is where the repertoires were released. Sample metadata almost always included a de-identified subject ID, COVID-19 status, age in years and sex.

Each collaborating institution followed its own protocols to collect whole blood in K2EDTA tubes. For TCRbeta analysis, collaborator samples were shipped as frozen whole blood, as isolated PBMCs, or as DNA extracted from either sample type. Summary of the overall study and its limitations: The quantity of clinical and demographic metadata differed by source and by participant and was supplied without curation.

This receptor was taken from a man aged 50 to 59 with active COVID-19. Here the chain combines TRBV27 and TRBJ1-2, and 8 junctional nucleotides match TRBD1. Input material: peripheral blood. The bases read TGTGCCAGCAGTCGGGCAGGGGGCGGTAACGGCTACACCTTC. Translated, it reads CASSRAGGGNGYTF.